This record looks at one T cell receptor beta chain sequence and its context. Many counts were recorded for this clonotype. No cognate antigen has been identified for it. Base qualities are not recorded, but no much larger clone differs from it by a single base. The instrument was an Illumina HiSeq 1500. TCRdb ran its own pipeline on the public reads, namely fastp trimming at Q25 and MiXCR clone calling, and kept in-frame beta chains. Rows with one shared CDR3 protein collapse into an entry with the most common genes and DNA. The sample includes around 240,000 distinct CDR3 sequences, with approximately 22% observed a single time. The ten largest clones capture over 15% of the sample. From its cysteine to its phenylalanine, the CDR3 spans 12 amino acids. Only CDR3 DNA remains: 36 bases, in frame from the first base. CDR1 and CDR2, per the germline V gene, are SGHTA and FQGNSA. The germline V and J ends show losses of 6 bases and 14 bases respectively, and no gene match explains 8 bases of the junction.

This sample was included in a study of T cell repertoires in cytomegalovirus infection (dated by TCRdb to the late 2010s). Concerning the study at large: Donor HLA type was relevant to the analysis, as public TCR beta signatures indicated carriage of CMV infection together with the matching HLA type.

General findings and caveats noted by the study authors: The ex vivo response was dominated by HLA-C-restricted CMV-specific TCR beta clonotypes, which also provided the single most frequent clonotype in two of eight donors. Cumulative frequency of public TCR beta family members discriminated carriers of CMV infection plus the relevant HLA type in this cohort and an independent roughly 350-donor cohort.

Recombination joined TRBV7-2 with TRBJ2-1; 9 bases in the middle match TRBD2. The receptor's source is a human donor in good health (CMV status not recorded). Some clones in this sample may be carry-over from other donors' samples. Sequencing was done on a sample of CD8+ T cells from PBMCs. This receptor has the CDR3 CASSDGLAREFF. In nucleotides, the sequence is TGTGCCAGCAGTGATGGACTAGCGAGGGAGTTCTTC.